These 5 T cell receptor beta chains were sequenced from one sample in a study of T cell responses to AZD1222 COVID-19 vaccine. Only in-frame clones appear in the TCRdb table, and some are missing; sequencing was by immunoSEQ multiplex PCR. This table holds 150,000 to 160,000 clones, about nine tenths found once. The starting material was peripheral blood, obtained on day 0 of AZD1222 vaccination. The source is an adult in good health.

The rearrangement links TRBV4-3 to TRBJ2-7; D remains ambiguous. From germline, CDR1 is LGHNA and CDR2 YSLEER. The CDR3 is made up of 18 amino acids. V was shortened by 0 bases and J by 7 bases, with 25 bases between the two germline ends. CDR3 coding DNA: TGCGCCAGCAGCCAAGATTCTGAGGACCCAATACCTCGGCGTGAGCAGTACTTC. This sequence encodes CASSQDSEDPIPRREQYF.

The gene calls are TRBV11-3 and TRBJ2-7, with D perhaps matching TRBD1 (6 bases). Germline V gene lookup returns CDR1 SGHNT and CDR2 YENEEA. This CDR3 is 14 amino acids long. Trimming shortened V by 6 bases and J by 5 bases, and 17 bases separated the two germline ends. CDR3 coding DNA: TGTGCCAGCAGTACGGGACACCCGGGGCACGAGCAGTACTTC. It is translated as CASSTGHPGHEQYF.

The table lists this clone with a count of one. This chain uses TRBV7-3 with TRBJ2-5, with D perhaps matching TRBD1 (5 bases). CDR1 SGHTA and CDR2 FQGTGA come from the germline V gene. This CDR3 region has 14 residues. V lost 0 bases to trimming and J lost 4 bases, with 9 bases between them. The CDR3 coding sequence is TGTGCCAGCAGCTTAACAGGGGTTGGAGAGACCCAGTACTTC. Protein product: CASSLTGVGETQYF.

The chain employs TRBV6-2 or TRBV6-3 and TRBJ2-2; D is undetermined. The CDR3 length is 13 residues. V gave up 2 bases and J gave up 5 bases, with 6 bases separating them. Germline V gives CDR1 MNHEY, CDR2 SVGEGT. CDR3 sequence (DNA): TGTGCCAGCAGTTACACGAGAACCGGGGAGCTGTTTTTT. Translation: CASSYTRTGELFF.

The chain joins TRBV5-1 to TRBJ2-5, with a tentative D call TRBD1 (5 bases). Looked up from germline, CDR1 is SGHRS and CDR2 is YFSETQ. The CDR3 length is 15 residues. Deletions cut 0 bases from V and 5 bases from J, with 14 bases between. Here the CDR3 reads CASSLARVKTETQYF. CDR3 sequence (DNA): TGCGCCAGCAGCTTGGCCAGGGTGAAGACTGAGACCCAGTACTTC.